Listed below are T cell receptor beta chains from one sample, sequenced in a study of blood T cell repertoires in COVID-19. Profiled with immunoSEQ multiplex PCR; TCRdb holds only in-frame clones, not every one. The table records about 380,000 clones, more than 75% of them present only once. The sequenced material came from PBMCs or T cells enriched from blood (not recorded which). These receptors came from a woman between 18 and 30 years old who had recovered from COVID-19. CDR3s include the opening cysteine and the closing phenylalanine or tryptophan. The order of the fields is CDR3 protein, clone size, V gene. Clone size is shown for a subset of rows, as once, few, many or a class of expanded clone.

CASSLQWTGEIEQYF | - | TRBV19
CASSKEADEKLFF | - | TRBV21-1
CASSLTPGGDNSPLHF | few | TRBV27
CASSLLEETQYF | - | TRBV18
CSASPREKYEQYF | - | TRBV20-1
CASSLGQGANGYTF | - | TRBV5-4
CASSTDYRGTNTEAFF | - | TRBV5-1
CATSPGQLLYGYTF | - | TRBV15
CASSLSRDRGGYTF | - | TRBV27
CASSYSPGGNSPLHF | - | TRBV6-5
CASSPGGTSTDTQYF | - | TRBV5-4
CASSSETPLTQYF | - | TRBV12-3/TRBV12-4
CATSETVIEDTQYF | - | TRBV24-1
CASSPIPRGVGNQPQHF | - | TRBV6-6
CASSLHLATVGSSEKLFF | - | TRBV5-8
CASRQTGDYGYTF | - | TRBV25-1
CASRGQGPRNEQFF | - | TRBV10-2
CASSPPLGGSSIPNIQYF | - | TRBV11-2
CASSYSVENWGTEGNTEAFF | - | TRBV6-6
CASSLQGAGTEAFF | - | TRBV7-3
CASSSRGRGSYNEQFF | - | TRBV7-3
CASSLERQKSTDTQYF | - | TRBV5-4
CASSIASGVSNQPQHF | - | TRBV19
CASGLGGNTEAFF | - | TRBV7-3
CASRYGQKNTGELFF | - | TRBV2
CAIFWRQGHLSGNTIYF | - | TRBV18
CASSLRVSYEQYF | - | TRBV28
CASSLNRGDAGELFF | - | TRBV7-2
CASSPLMNTEAFF | once | TRBV7-8
CASSQGQGETEAFF | - | TRBV3-1/TRBV3-2
CASSESLPGDYGYTF | - | TRBV10-2
CASGRPGNTIYF | - | TRBV12-5
CASSSQGTGELFF | - | TRBV27
CASSPDRFDQPQHF | - | TRBV7-9
CASSGSQGGPPLHF | once | TRBV9
CASSLRGYNSPLHF | - | TRBV5-8